This TCR beta chain comes out of a study of blood T cell repertoires in COVID-19. CDR1 and CDR2 (germline): SNHLY, FYNNEI. V was pared by 8 bases and J by 5 bases, with 11 bases of the junction left unmatched. The CDR3 is 14 residues long. Sequenced by immunoSEQ multiplex PCR; TCRdb stores in-frame clones only, minus some. The sample holds 50,000 to 70,000 clones, 65% to 85% seen once. V usage is TRBV2 and J usage is TRBJ2-5; 7 nucleotides agree with TRBD2. Sequencing was performed on peripheral blood. The origin of this receptor is a man aged 55 to 70 with acute or convalescent COVID-19. For the CDR3, the DNA is TGTGCCAGCTCGCAGACTAGCAGTATGGAGACCCAGTACTTC. It specifies CASSQTSSMETQYF.